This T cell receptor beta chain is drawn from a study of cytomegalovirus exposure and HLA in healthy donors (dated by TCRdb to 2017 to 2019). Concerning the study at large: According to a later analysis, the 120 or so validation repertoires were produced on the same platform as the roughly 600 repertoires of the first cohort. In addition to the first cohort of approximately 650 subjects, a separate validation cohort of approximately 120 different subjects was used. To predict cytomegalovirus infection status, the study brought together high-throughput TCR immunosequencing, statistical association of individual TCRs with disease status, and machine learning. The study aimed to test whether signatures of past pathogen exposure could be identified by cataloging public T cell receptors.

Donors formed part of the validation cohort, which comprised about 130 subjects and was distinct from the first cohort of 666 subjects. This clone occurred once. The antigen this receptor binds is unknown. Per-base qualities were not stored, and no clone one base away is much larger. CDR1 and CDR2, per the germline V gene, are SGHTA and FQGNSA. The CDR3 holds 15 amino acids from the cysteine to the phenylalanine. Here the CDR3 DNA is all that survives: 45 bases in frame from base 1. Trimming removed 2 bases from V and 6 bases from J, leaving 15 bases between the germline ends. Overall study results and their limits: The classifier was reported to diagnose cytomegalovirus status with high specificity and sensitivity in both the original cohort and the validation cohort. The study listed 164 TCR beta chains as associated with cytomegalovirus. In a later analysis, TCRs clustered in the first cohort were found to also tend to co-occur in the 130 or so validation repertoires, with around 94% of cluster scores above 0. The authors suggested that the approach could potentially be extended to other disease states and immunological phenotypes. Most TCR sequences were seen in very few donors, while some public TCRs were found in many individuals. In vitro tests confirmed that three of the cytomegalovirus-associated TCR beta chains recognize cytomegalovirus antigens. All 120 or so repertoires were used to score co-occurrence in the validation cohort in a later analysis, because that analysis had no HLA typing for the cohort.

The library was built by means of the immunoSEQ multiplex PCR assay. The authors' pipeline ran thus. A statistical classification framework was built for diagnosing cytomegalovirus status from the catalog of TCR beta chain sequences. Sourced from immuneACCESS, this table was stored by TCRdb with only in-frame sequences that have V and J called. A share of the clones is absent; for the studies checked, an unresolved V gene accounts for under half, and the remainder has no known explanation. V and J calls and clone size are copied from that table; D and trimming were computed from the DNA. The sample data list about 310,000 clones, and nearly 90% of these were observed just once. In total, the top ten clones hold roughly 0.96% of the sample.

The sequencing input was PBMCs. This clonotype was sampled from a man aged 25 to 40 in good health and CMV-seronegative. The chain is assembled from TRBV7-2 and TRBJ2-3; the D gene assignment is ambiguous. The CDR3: CASSLQNGRLDTQYF. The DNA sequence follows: TGTGCCAGCAGCTTACAGAACGGCAGGTTGGATACGCAGTATTTT.